A selection of T cell receptor beta chains follows, all from one sample in a study of T-cell memory formation after mild COVID-19. MiXCR was run by TCRdb on the 5' RACE reads, yielding one entry per CDR3 protein. The sample has some 410,000 distinct CDR3 sequences, about 25% seen once. The sequencing input was PBMCs or a T cell subset sorted from them (not recorded which). Source of these receptors: an adult woman who had mild COVID-19 (a few samples of this study predate the infection). Cell type and time point are not known. Both conserved end residues are part of each CDR3. D genes are given only for firm matches. Size is omitted from some rows. Given values are once, few, many or a class for expanded clones.

D,J,size,V,CDR3,DNA
TRBD1,TRBJ2-1,.,TRBV20-1,CSARKTGTLSYNEQFF,TGCAGTGCTAGGAAGACAGGGACCCTCTCCTACAATGAGCAGTTCTTC
.,TRBJ1-2,.,TRBV12-3/TRBV12-4,CASSFEDYYGYTF,TGTGCCAGCAGTTTCGAGGACTACTATGGCTACACCTTC
TRBD1,TRBJ2-1,.,TRBV4-3,CASSRGTGYYNEQFF,TGCGCCAGCAGCCGAGGGACAGGGTATTACAATGAGCAGTTCTTC
.,TRBJ2-3,.,TRBV4-3,CASSQDPTRTDTQYF,TGCGCCAGCAGCCAAGACCCTACGCGCACAGATACGCAGTATTTT
.,TRBJ1-1,.,TRBV7-9,CASSTGGAYTEAFF,TGTGCCAGCAGCACGGGGGGGGCTTACACTGAAGCTTTCTTT
TRBD2,TRBJ2-1,.,TRBV15,CATSRVREGNNEQFF,TGTGCCACCAGCAGAGTGCGGGAGGGAAACAATGAGCAGTTCTTC
.,TRBJ1-1,.,TRBV12-3/TRBV12-4,CASSLSVGDAFF,TGTGCCAGCAGTTTATCGGTCGGGGATGCTTTCTTT
.,TRBJ1-1,once,TRBV5-1,CASSLRLSSGTEAFF,TGCGCCAGCAGCTTGAGGCTCAGCTCCGGCACTGAAGCTTTCTTT
.,TRBJ1-2,many,TRBV25-1,CASSDHRDFPTF,TGTGCCAGCAGTGACCACCGGGACTTCCCCACCTTC
TRBD1,TRBJ2-1,few,TRBV24-1,CATSPGTGGYNEQFF,TGTGCCACCAGTCCCGGGACAGGGGGGTATAATGAGCAGTTCTTC
TRBD1,TRBJ2-1,few,TRBV11-3,CASSLYTGTDFYNEQFF,TGTGCCAGCAGCTTATATACCGGGACAGATTTCTACAATGAGCAGTTCTTC
.,TRBJ2-4,.,TRBV5-5,CASSFSAGQIVIAKNIQYF,TGTGCCAGCAGCTTTTCCGCCGGACAGATAGTTATAGCCAAAAACATTCAGTACTTC
TRBD1,TRBJ2-3,few,TRBV12-3/TRBV12-4,CASSKGGTGGDTQYF,TGTGCCAGCAGCAAGGGAGGGACAGGGGGCGATACGCAGTATTTT
.,TRBJ2-7,.,TRBV20-1,CSARDDRRAGYEQYF,TGCAGTGCTAGAGATGACCGGCGGGCCGGCTACGAGCAGTACTTC
.,TRBJ1-6,.,TRBV6-5,CASSDSPYNSPLHF,TGTGCCAGCAGTGACAGCCCCTATAATTCACCCCTCCACTTT
TRBD2,TRBJ2-5,.,TRBV6-1,CASRLNPAGGSGTQYF,TGTGCCAGCAGGCTCAATCCAGCGGGGGGCTCGGGGACCCAGTACTTC
.,TRBJ2-7,.,TRBV7-2,CASSLGERYEQYF,TGTGCCAGCAGCTTAGGAGAGCGGTACGAGCAGTACTTC
.,TRBJ2-1,.,TRBV12-3/TRBV12-4,CASSVVGINEQFF,TGTGCCAGCAGTGTTGTGGGCATCAATGAGCAGTTCTTC
TRBD2,TRBJ2-3,.,TRBV9,CASSSHPTGRGDTQYF,TGTGCCAGCAGTTCTCATCCGACCGGGAGGGGAGATACGCAGTATTTT
TRBD1,TRBJ2-7,.,TRBV5-6,CASSRTGTGPPRQHF,TGTGCCAGCAGCAGAACCGGGACAGGGCCCCCCCGGCAGCACTTC
TRBD1,TRBJ2-7,few,TRBV18,CASSPKGQAYEQYF,TGTGCCAGCTCACCAAAGGGACAGGCCTACGAGCAGTACTTC
.,TRBJ2-5,few,TRBV7-3,CASSPGRLGETQYF,TGTGCCAGCAGCCCGGGCCGACTAGGAGAGACCCAGTACTTC
.,TRBJ1-5,few,TRBV7-2,CASSLDRSNQPQHF,TGTGCCAGCAGCTTGGACCGTAGCAATCAGCCCCAGCATTTT
TRBD2,TRBJ2-1,few,TRBV5-1,CASRPDGGLAVNEQFF,TGCGCCAGCAGGCCAGACGGTGGACTAGCGGTGAATGAGCAGTTCTTC
.,TRBJ1-5,.,TRBV19,CASTTKGGQPQHF,TGTGCCAGTACCACGAAGGGAGGTCAGCCCCAGCATTTT
TRBD2,TRBJ2-1,few,TRBV6-4,CASSSLAGGSHNEQFF,TGTGCCAGCAGTTCATTAGCGGGGGGATCTCACAATGAGCAGTTCTTC
TRBD1,TRBJ1-2,.,TRBV20-1,CSARTPGQRNYGYTF,TGCAGTGCTCGAACTCCGGGACAGCGTAACTATGGCTACACCTTC
.,TRBJ1-5,few,TRBV3-1,CASSQGPVGHQPQHF,TGTGCCAGCAGCCAAGGACCCGTGGGTCATCAGCCCCAGCATTTT
TRBD2,TRBJ2-1,few,TRBV29-1,CSGAPGTSADPDNEQFF,TGCAGCGGAGCCCCTGGGACTAGCGCGGACCCAGACAATGAGCAGTTCTTC
.,TRBJ1-1,few,TRBV7-9,CASSPGPTGLNTEAFF,TGTGCCAGCAGCCCCGGCCCCACAGGGCTGAACACTGAAGCTTTCTTT
.,TRBJ1-5,.,TRBV7-9,CASSLSRDPDQPQHF,TGTGCCAGCTCACTAAGCAGGGATCCGGATCAGCCCCAGCATTTT
TRBD1,TRBJ2-7,few,TRBV29-1,CSVEEPRDSQVF,TGCAGCGTTGAAGAACCACGGGACAGCCAGGTCTTC
TRBD1,TRBJ2-7,.,TRBV7-9,CASSPNDGQGYYEQYF,TGTGCCAGCAGCCCAAACGACGGACAGGGTTACTACGAGCAGTACTTC
TRBD1,TRBJ1-2,.,TRBV3-1,CASRPMGQSYGYTF,TGTGCCAGCAGGCCAATGGGACAGAGCTATGGCTACACCTTC
.,TRBJ2-7,.,TRBV7-9,CASSSQGHEQYF,TGTGCCAGCAGCTCTCAGGGGCACGAGCAGTACTTC
.,TRBJ2-1,few,TRBV5-6,CASSLGPRNSYNEQFF,TGTGCCAGCAGCTTAGGGCCGCGGAACTCCTACAATGAGCAGTTCTTC
.,TRBJ1-5,.,TRBV20-1,CSAGPINQPQHF,TGCAGTGCTGGACCGATCAATCAGCCCCAGCATTTT
.,TRBJ2-1,.,TRBV2,CASSTNYNEQFF,TGTGCCAGCTCTACGAATTACAATGAGCAGTTCTTC
TRBD2,TRBJ2-1,many,TRBV11-2,CASSASGSSYNEQFF,TGTGCCAGCAGCGCTAGCGGGAGCTCCTACAATGAGCAGTTCTTC
TRBD1,TRBJ1-5,few,TRBV7-2,CASSSPGQGARQPQHF,TGTGCCAGCAGCTCTCCGGGACAGGGGGCGAGACAGCCCCAGCATTTT
TRBD2,TRBJ2-3,few,TRBV7-2,CASSFGMAGGYTDTQYF,TGTGCCAGCAGCTTTGGGATGGCGGGGGGTTACACAGATACGCAGTATTTT